Listed below are T cell receptor beta chains from one sample, sequenced in a study of identical twins. Each CDR3 protein is one row after TCRdb ran MiXCR on the 5' RACE reads. This sample carries some 460,000 distinct CDR3 sequences, 12% to 15% of them seen once, and the ten largest clones take roughly 0.5%. The data also belong to a second study, concerning yellow fever vaccine responses in identical twins.

Sequenced: CD4+ T cells sorted from blood. The receptors were sampled from a woman between 18 and 29 years old in good health. CDR3s include the opening cysteine and the closing phenylalanine or tryptophan. Each record gives: D gene, J gene, V gene, clone size, CDR3 DNA, CDR3 protein. The D gene is left open where the match is weak. Some rows have no size entry. The others give once, few or many, or a class for an expanded clone.

- TRBJ2-1 TRBV11-3 few TGTGCCAGCAGCTTGAGAATTACGAATGAGCAGTTCTTC CASSLRITNEQFF
- TRBJ2-7 TRBV7-2 many TGTGCCAGCAGCTTAGCCGTATCCTCCATCGAAGCCTACGAGCAGTACTTC CASSLAVSSIEAYEQYF
- TRBJ2-4 TRBV6-5 - TGTGCCAGCAGTTACGGGGACCTTAAAAACATTCAGTACTTC CASSYGDLKNIQYF
- TRBJ2-2 TRBV11-2 - TGTGCCAGCAGCCCACTCAGGGTGATCTCTAGCACCGGGGAGCTGTTTTTT CASSPLRVISSTGELFF
- TRBJ2-5 TRBV5-5 - TGTGCCAGCAGCTTTTCCGCTGCCGGGTACCAAGAGACCCAGTACTTC CASSFSAAGYQETQYF
- TRBJ2-5 TRBV7-3 - TGTGCCAGCAGACTAATCACCGGCCCTGAGACCCAGTACTTC CASRLITGPETQYF
- TRBJ1-1 TRBV29-1 - TGCAGCGTTGGATTTTCTAGTCAGGCTTTCTTT CSVGFSSQAFF
- TRBJ2-1 TRBV12-3/TRBV12-4 - TGTGCCAGCAGCATACAGAGAGGGGTTGGATGGAGTGAGCAGTTCTTC CASSIQRGVGWSEQFF
- TRBJ2-7 TRBV20-1 few TGCAGTGCTTTAGGTGGCTCCTACGAGCAGTACTTC CSALGGSYEQYF
- TRBJ2-7 TRBV11-2 - TGTGCCAGCAGCCCTTTCCACGAGCAGTACTTC CASSPFHEQYF
- TRBJ2-2 TRBV6-5 - TGTGCCAGCAGTTACTCAGAGGGGGGGGGCACCGGGGAGCTGTTTTTT CASSYSEGGGTGELFF
TRBD1 TRBJ2-4 TRBV10-3 - TGTGCCAACAGTGACAAGGGACAGGGTATCAAAAACATTCAGTACTTC CANSDKGQGIKNIQYF
TRBD2 TRBJ2-1 TRBV7-3 - TGTGCCAGCAGCCTACTTCCGGGCGGGGGGGATCTCTACAATGAGCAGTTCTTC CASSLLPGGGDLYNEQFF
TRBD2 TRBJ2-7 TRBV12-3/TRBV12-4 many TGTGCCAGCAGTTCTCCGGGACTAGCGGGGGGCTACGAGCAGTACTTC CASSSPGLAGGYEQYF
TRBD2 TRBJ2-2 TRBV18 once TGTGCCAGCTCACCACTAGCGGGAGGGACGAACACCGGGGAGCTGTTTTTT CASSPLAGGTNTGELFF
TRBD1 TRBJ2-5 TRBV20-1 - TGCAGTGCGAATTTCCGGGACAGCCAAGAGACCCAGTACTTC CSANFRDSQETQYF
- TRBJ1-5 TRBV12-3/TRBV12-4 many TGTGCCAGCAGAGACCAGGGATTTAGCAATCAGCCCCAGCATTTT CASRDQGFSNQPQHF
TRBD2 TRBJ2-1 TRBV4-2 few TGTGCCAGCAGCCAAGGTACTGGCTCTAGCGGGAGGTCTCATAATGAGCAGTTCTTC CASSQGTGSSGRSHNEQFF
TRBD1 TRBJ1-4 TRBV28 few TGTGCCAGCAGCACCGGGACAGTTAATGAAAAACTGTTTTTT CASSTGTVNEKLFF
TRBD1 TRBJ2-5 TRBV15 few TGTGCCACCAGCAGTGTGGGACAGGGAGAGGAGACCCAGTACTTC CATSSVGQGEETQYF
TRBD2 TRBJ2-2 TRBV3-1 - TGTGCCAGCAGCCTACAAGGGACTAGCGGGACCGGGGAGCTGTTTTTT CASSLQGTSGTGELFF
- TRBJ2-7 TRBV5-1 many TGTGCCAGCAGCCTGCTCGGCGAGCAGTACTTC CASSLLGEQYF
- TRBJ2-5 TRBV5-1 - TGCGCCAGCAGAATTCAAGAGACCCAGTACTTC CASRIQETQYF
- TRBJ2-7 TRBV7-2 - TGTGCCAGCAGCCCGCATCTAAATTATGGGGCCGAGCAGTACTTC CASSPHLNYGAEQYF
TRBD2 TRBJ2-7 TRBV5-1 - TGCGCCAGCAGCCCGAAGGGAGGGTCGGTGGGAGAGCAGTACTTC CASSPKGGSVGEQYF
TRBD2 TRBJ2-3 TRBV20-1 - TGCAGTGCTAGATCGCGGGAGGGGCCAGATACGCAGTATTTT CSARSREGPDTQYF
- TRBJ1-2 TRBV3-1 few TGTGCCAGCAGCCCAGGGCCGGAACAGGGAAACTATGGCTACACCTTC CASSPGPEQGNYGYTF
- TRBJ2-6 TRBV5-1 few TGCGCCAGCAGCAAAACAACGGCTGGGGCCAACGTCCTGACTTTC CASSKTTAGANVLTF
TRBD1 TRBJ2-7 TRBV28 many TGTGCCAGCCGACCACGGGACAGACCAACCTACGAGCAGTACTTC CASRPRDRPTYEQYF
- TRBJ2-7 TRBV6-1 - TGTGCCAGCAGAAACCGACCTGGGGAGGGTAGGGGGGAGCAGTACTTC CASRNRPGEGRGEQYF
- TRBJ2-5 TRBV28 few TGTGCCAGCAGTTTTACCTTAACAGCCCAAGAGACCCAGTACTTC CASSFTLTAQETQYF
- TRBJ1-6 TRBV6-5 few TGTGCCAGCAGTTACCTGTCGCGGATCGGGGGAGGGTATAATTCACCCCTCCACTTT CASSYLSRIGGGYNSPLHF
- TRBJ1-1 TRBV20-1 - TGCAGTGCTAGAGATCACAGGGCGGCTGAAGCTTTCTTT CSARDHRAAEAFF